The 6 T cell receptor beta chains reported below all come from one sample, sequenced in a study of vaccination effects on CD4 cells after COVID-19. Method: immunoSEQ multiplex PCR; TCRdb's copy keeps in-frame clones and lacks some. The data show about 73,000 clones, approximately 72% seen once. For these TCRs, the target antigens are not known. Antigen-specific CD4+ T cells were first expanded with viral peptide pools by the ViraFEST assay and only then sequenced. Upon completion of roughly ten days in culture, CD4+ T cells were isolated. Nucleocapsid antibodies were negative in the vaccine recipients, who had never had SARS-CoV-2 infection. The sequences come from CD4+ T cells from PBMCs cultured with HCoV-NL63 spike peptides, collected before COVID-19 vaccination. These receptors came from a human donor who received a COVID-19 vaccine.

The CDR3 region has the DNA TGTGCCAGCAGTGAAGCGTTCGGGGGTTCCGAGCAGTACGTC. Encoded protein: CASSEAFGGSEQYV. V is TRBV2 and J is TRBJ2-7; perhaps TRBD2 as D (6 bases). Trimming cost V 0 bases and J 6 bases, with 12 bases left between them. The CDR3 totals 14 residues. Germline V gene lookup returns CDR1 SNHLY and CDR2 FYNNEI.

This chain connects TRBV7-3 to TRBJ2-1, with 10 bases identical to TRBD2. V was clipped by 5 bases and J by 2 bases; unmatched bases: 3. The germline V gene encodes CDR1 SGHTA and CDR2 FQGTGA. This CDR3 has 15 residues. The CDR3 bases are TGTGCCAGCAGCGATAGCGGGGGGACCTACAATGAGCAGTTCTTC. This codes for CASSDSGGTYNEQFF.

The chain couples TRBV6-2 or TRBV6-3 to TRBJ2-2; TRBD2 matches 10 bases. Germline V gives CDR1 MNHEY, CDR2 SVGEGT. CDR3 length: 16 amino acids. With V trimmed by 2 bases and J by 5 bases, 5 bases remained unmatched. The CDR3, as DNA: TGTGCCAGCAGTTACGCAGCGGGGGGGCGGACCGGGGAGCTGTTTTTT. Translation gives CASSYAAGGRTGELFF.

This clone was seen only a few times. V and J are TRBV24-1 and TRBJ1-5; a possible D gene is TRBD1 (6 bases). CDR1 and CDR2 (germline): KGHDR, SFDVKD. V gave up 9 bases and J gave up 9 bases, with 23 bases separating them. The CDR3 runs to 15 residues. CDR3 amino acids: CATLRDTDTISPQHF. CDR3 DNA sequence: TGTGCCACCCTCCGGGACACCGATACCATTTCGCCCCAGCATTTT.

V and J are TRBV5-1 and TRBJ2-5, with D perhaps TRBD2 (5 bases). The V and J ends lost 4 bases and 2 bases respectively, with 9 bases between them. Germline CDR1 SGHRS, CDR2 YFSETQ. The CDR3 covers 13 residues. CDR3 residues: CASSARGQETQYF. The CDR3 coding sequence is TGCGCCAGCAGCGCCCGGGGTCAAGAGACCCAGTACTTC.

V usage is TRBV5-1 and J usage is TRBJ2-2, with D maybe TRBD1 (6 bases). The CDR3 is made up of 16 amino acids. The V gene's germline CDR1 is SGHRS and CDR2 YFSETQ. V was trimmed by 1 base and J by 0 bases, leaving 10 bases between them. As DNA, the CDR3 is TGCGCCAGCAGCTTGTTTCAGGGGCCGAACACCGGGGAGCTGTTTTTT. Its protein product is CASSLFQGPNTGELFF.